The 12 T cell receptor beta chains below were found in one sample sequenced in a study of shared clonotypes between healthy human individuals. Generated by immunoSEQ multiplex PCR, the TCRdb table keeps only in-frame clones and is missing some. Among fewer than 800,000 clones listed, roughly nine tenths were seen once. The naive CD8 fraction comprised CD45RO-negative cells positively selected for CCR7 and excluded terminally differentiated effector memory CD45RA+ cells. Sequencing was performed on naive CD8+ T cells sorted from blood. The source of these receptors is a man aged 30 to 39 in good health.

As for this clone: The same CDR3 can be traced to other DNA sequences in this sample. The V call is TRBV27, the J call TRBJ2-7; 7 bases agree with TRBD2. Germline V CDR1 and CDR2: MNHEY, SMNVEV (reference sequence). There are 13 residues in the CDR3. V dropped 4 bases and J dropped 0; count of bases not matched to a gene: 0. The CDR3 DNA reads as TGTGCCAGCAGTTCGGGAGGCTCCTACGAGCAGTACTTC. The encoded protein is CASSSGGSYEQYF.

The J gene is TRBJ2-2, the V gene TRBV27; D is perhaps TRBD1 or TRBD2 (5 bases each). The CDR3 is 15 amino acids. Germline lookup yields CDR1 MNHEY and CDR2 SMNVEV (reference sequence). Trimming left V 3 bases short and J 1 base short, with 9 bases between. The CDR3 region is CASSLAGRNTGELFF. CDR3 sequence (DNA): TGTGCCAGCAGTTTGGCAGGGAGGAACACCGGGGAGCTGTTTTTT.

The chain carries TRBV13 and TRBJ1-1; D gene uncertain. The germline V gene has CDR1 PRHDT and CDR2 FYEKMQ (reference sequence). The V and J ends lost 4 bases and 1 base respectively, with 10 bases between them. This CDR3 contains 14 residues. CDR3: CASSSAGENTEAFF. Here the CDR3 DNA reads TGTGCCAGCAGCTCCGCCGGGGAGAACACTGAAGCTTTCTTT.

Concerning this clone itself: The same CDR3 can be traced to other DNA sequences in this sample. This chain uses TRBV27 with TRBJ2-1, with D tentatively TRBD2 (6 bases). CDR3 length equals 15 residues. Trimming removed 2 bases at V and 4 bases at J, with 12 bases between. Germline assignment: CDR1 MNHEY and CDR2 SMNVEV (reference sequence). The CDR3 sequence: CASSLGTGAYNEQFF. The CDR3 DNA sequence: TGTGCCAGCAGTTTAGGAACGGGAGCTTACAATGAGCAGTTCTTC.

V usage is TRBV27 and J usage is TRBJ2-2; a possible D gene is TRBD1 (6 bases). V lost 10 bases and J 6 bases, leaving 9 bases between the germline ends. The CDR3 runs to 11 residues. Per the germline V gene, CDR1 is MNHEY and CDR2 is SMNVEV (reference sequence). The CDR3 region is CATTGSGELFF. For the CDR3, the DNA is TGTGCCACCACAGGGTCCGGGGAGCTGTTTTTT.

On this clone: Other nucleotide sequences from this sample produce the same CDR3. The CDR3 protein is CASSLEVTYEQYF. In DNA form, the CDR3 reads TGTGCCAGCAGCTTAGAGGTTACCTACGAGCAGTACTTC. The chain carries TRBV11-2 and TRBJ2-7; D ambiguous. Germline lookup yields CDR1 SGHAT and CDR2 FQNNGV. V lost 0 bases and J lost 2, with 5 bases in between. The CDR3 has 13 amino acids.

The J gene is TRBJ2-7, the V gene TRBV7-6, with TRBD1 identical over 9 bases. CDR1 is SGHVS, CDR2 FNYEAQ, per germline. The CDR3 covers 15 residues. V was clipped by 1 base and J by 4 bases; unmatched bases: 5. The CDR3 region is CASSLDRGPGYEQYF. CDR3 coding DNA: TGTGCCAGCAGCTTAGACAGGGGGCCTGGGTACGAGCAGTACTTC.

This sequence joins TRBV11-2 and TRBJ2-4; 11 bases match TRBD2. Trimming removed 5 bases from V and 0 bases from J; junction bases left unmatched: 12. CDR3 size: 19 residues. The germline V gene encodes CDR1 SGHAT and CDR2 FQNNGV. The CDR3 bases are TGTGCCAGCAGCGTCACGGGACTAGCGGAATACTTAGCCAAAAACATTCAGTACTTC. Translated, it gives CASSVTGLAEYLAKNIQYF.

The V gene is TRBV27, the J gene TRBJ2-7; TRBD2 might be the D (5 bases). The V gene lost 0 bases and the J gene lost 5 bases, with 11 bases spanning the gap. The CDR3 is 14 amino acids. Germline values: CDR1 MNHEY, CDR2 SMNVEV (reference sequence). In DNA form, the CDR3 reads TGTGCCAGCAGTTTATCTTATTCGGGGAACGAGCAGTACTTC. Residues: CASSLSYSGNEQYF.

In its sample, this clone was seen many times. The same CDR3 can be traced to other DNA sequences in this sample. The V and J genes are TRBV27 and TRBJ2-1; D perhaps matches TRBD1 (5 bases). Looked up from germline, CDR1 is MNHEY and CDR2 is SMNVEV (reference sequence). The CDR3 loop spans 12 amino acids. Trimming took 5 bases from V and 8 from J, leaving 10 bases between them. The CDR3 region has the DNA TGTGCCAGCAGTCAAATAGGGGATGAGCAGTTCTTC. Its protein is CASSQIGDEQFF.

The chain combines TRBV11-2 with TRBJ2-7; D is possibly TRBD1 (6 bases). CDR3 length equals 16 residues. Germline CDR1 and CDR2: SGHAT and FQNNGV. V shed 0 bases and J shed 7 bases, with 19 bases lying between them. CDR3 nucleotide sequence: TGTGCCAGCAGCTTAGAGGCGCCGACAGGACCTTGGGAGCAGTACTTC. Its protein is CASSLEAPTGPWEQYF.

This chain connects TRBV20-1 to TRBJ2-7; D call uncertain. Trimming removed 3 bases from V and 9 bases from J, with 9 bases in between. The CDR3 sequence is 10 residues long. In germline, CDR1 is DFQATT, CDR2 SNEGSKA (reference sequence). The CDR3 is CSARDEGQYF. Here the CDR3 DNA reads TGCAGTGCTAGGGATGAAGGGCAGTACTTC.